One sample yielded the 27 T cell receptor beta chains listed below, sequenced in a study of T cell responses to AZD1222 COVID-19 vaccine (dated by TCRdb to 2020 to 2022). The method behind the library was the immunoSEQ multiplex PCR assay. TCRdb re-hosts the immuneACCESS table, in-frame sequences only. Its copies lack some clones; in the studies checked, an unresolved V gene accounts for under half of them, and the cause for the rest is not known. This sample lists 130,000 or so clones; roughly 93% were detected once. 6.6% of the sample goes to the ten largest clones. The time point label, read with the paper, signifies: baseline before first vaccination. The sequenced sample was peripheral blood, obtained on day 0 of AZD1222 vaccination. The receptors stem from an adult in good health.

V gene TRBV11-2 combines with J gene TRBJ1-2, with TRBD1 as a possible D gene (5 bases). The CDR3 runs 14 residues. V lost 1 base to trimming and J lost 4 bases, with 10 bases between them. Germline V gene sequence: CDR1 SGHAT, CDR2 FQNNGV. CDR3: CASSLVEGTYGYTF. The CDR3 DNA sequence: TGTGCCAGCAGCTTAGTAGAGGGGACCTATGGCTACACCTTC.

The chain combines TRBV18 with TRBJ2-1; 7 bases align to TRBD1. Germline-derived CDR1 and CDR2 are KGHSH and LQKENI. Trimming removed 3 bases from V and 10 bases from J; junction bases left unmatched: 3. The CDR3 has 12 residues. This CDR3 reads CASSPVGGEQFF. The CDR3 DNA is TGTGCCAGCTCACCGGTAGGGGGCGAGCAGTTCTTC.

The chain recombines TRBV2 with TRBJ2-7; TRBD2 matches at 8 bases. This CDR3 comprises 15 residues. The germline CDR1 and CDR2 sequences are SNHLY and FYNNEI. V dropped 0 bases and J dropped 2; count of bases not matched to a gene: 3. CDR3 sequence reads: CASSEARGGTYEQYF. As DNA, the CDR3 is TGTGCCAGCAGTGAAGCCCGGGGGGGGACCTACGAGCAGTACTTC.

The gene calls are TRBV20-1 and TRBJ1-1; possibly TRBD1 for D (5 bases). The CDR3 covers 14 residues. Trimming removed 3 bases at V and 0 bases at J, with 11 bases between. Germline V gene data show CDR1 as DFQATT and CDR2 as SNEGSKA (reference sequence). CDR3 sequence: CSASKGLMNTEAFF. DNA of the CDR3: TGCAGTGCTAGTAAGGGACTCATGAACACTGAAGCTTTCTTT.

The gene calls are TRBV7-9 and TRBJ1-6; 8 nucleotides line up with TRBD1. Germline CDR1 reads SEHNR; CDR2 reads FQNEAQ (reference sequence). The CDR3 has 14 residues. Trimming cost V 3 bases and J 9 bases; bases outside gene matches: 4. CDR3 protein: CASSLDREISPLHF. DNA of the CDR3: TGTGCCAGCAGCTTGGACAGGGAAATTTCACCCCTCCACTTT.

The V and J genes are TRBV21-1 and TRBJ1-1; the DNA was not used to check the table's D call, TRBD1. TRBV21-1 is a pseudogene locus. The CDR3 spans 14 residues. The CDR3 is CASSKAQGDTEAFF. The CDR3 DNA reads TGTGCCAGCAGCAAAGCGCAGGGGGACACTGAAGCTTTCTTT.

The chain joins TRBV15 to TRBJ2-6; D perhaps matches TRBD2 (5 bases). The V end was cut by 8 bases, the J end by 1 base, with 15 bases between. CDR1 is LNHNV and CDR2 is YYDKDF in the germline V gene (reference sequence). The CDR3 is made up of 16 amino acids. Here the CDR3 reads CATGTGLASGANVLTF. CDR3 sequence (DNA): TGTGCCACCGGCACGGGATTGGCTTCTGGGGCCAACGTCCTGACTTTC.

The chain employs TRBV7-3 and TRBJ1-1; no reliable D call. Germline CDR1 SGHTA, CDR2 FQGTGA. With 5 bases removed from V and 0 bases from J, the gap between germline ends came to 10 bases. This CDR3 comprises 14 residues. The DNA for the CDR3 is TGTGCCAGCAGCCTGGACGGATTGAACACTGAAGCTTTCTTT. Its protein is CASSLDGLNTEAFF.

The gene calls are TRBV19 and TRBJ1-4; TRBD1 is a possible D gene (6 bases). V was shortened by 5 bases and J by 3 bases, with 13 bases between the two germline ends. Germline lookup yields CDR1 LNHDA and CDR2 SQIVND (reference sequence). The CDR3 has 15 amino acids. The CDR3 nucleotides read TGTGCCAGTAGTCTGAACAGGGCTCCTAATGAAAAACTGTTTTTT. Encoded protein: CASSLNRAPNEKLFF.

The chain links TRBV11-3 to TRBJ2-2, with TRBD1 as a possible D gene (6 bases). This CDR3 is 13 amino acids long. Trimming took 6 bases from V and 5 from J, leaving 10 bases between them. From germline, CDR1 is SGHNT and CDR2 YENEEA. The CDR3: CASRVGGTGELFF. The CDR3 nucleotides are TGTGCCAGCAGGGTAGGGGGAACCGGGGAGCTGTTTTTT.

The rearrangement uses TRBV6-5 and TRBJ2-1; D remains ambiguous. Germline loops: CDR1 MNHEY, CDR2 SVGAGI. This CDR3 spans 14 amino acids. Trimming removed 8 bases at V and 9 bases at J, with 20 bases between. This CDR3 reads CASASPGPRSEQFF. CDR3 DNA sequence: TGTGCCAGCGCTTCCCCCGGCCCTCGGAGTGAGCAGTTCTTC.

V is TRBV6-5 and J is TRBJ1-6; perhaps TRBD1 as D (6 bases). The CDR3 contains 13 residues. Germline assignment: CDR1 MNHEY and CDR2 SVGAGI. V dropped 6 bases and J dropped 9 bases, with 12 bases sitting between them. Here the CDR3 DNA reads TGTGCCAGCAGGATCGACAGGTCTTCACCCCTCCACTTT. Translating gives CASRIDRSSPLHF.

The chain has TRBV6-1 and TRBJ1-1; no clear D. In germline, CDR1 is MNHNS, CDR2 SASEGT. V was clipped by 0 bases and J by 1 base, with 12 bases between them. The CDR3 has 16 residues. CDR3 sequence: CASSEARESWNTEAFF. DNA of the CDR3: TGTGCCAGCAGTGAAGCGCGGGAAAGCTGGAACACTGAAGCTTTCTTT.

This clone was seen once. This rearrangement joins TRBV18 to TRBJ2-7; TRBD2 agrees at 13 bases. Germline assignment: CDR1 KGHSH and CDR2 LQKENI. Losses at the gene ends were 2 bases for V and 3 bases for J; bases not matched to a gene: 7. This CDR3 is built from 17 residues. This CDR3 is CASSPSGLAGSLYEQYF. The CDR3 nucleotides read TGTGCCAGCTCACCATCGGGACTAGCGGGAAGCCTCTACGAGCAGTACTTC.

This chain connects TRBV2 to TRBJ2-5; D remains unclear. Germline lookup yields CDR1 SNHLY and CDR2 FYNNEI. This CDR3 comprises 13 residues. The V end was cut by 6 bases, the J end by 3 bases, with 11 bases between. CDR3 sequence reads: CASSGWPKETQYF. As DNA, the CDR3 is TGTGCCAGCAGCGGATGGCCAAAAGAGACCCAGTACTTC.

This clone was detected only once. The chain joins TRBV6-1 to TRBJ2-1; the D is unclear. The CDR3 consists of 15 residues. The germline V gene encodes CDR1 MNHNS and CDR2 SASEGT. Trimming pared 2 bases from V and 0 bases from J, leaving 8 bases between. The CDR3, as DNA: TGTGCCAGCAGTGAATCCGCGTCCTCCTACAATGAGCAGTTCTTC. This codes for CASSESASSYNEQFF.

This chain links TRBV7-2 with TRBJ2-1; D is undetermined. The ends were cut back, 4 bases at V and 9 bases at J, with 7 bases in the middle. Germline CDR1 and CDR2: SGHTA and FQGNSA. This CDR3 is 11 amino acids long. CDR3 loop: CASSSYGEQFF. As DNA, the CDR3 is TGTGCCAGCAGCTCTTATGGTGAGCAGTTCTTC.

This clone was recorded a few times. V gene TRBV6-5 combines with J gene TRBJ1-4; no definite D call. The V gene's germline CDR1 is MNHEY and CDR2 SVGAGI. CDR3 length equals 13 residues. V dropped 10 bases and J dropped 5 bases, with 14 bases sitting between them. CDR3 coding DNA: TGTGCCACGGGCACAGTCGGGAATGAAAAACTGTTTTTT. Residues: CATGTVGNEKLFF.

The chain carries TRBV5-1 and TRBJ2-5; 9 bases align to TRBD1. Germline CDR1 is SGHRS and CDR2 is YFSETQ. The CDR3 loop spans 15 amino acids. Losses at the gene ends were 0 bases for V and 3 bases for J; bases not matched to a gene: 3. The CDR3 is CASSLAGTGKETQYF. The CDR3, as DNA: TGCGCCAGCAGCTTGGCCGGGACAGGGAAAGAGACCCAGTACTTC.

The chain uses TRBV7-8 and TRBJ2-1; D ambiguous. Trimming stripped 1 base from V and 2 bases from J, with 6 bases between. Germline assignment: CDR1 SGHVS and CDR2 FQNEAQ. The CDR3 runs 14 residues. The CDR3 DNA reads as TGTGCCAGCAGCTTAGGGACGGCCTACAATGAGCAGTTCTTC. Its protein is CASSLGTAYNEQFF. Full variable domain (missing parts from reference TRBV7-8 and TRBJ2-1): GAGVSQSPRYKVAKRGQDVALRCDPISGHVSLFWYQQALGQGPEFLTYFQNEAQLDKSGLPSDRFFAERPEGSVSTLKIQRTQQEDSAVYLCASSLGTAYNEQFFGPGTRLTVL.

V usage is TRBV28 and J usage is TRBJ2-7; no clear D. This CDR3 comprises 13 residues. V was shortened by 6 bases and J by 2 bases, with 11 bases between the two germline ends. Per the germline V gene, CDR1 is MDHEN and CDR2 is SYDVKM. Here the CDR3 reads CASRSTDTYEQYF. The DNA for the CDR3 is TGTGCCAGCAGATCCACAGATACCTACGAGCAGTACTTC.

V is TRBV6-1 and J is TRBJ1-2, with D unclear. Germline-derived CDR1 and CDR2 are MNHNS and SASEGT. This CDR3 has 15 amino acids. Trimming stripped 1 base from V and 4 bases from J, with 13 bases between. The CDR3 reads CASSEVQRKFYGYTF. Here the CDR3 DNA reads TGTGCCAGCAGTGAAGTGCAGCGGAAGTTCTATGGCTACACCTTC.

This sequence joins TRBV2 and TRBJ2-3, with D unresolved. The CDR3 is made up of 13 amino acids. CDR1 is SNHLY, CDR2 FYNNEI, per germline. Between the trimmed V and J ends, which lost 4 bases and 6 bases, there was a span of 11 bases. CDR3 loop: CASSGSIQDTQYF. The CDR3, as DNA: TGTGCCAGCAGTGGGTCCATCCAGGATACGCAGTATTTT.

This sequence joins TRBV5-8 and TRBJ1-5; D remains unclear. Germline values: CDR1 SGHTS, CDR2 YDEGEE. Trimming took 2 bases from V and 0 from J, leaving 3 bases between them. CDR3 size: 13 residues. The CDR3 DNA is TGTGCCAGCAGCTTAGTTAGCAATCAGCCCCAGCATTTT. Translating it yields CASSLVSNQPQHF.

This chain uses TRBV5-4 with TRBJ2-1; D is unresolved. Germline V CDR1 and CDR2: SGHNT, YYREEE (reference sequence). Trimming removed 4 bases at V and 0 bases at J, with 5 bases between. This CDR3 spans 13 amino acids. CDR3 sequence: CASSASSYNEQFF. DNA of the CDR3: TGTGCCAGCAGCGCGAGCTCCTACAATGAGCAGTTCTTC.

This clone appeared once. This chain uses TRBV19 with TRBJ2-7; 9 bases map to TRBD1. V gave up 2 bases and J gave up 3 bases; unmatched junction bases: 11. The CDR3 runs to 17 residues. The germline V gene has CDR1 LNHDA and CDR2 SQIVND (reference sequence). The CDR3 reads CASSIPPGTGIIYEQYF. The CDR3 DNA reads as TGTGCCAGTAGTATACCTCCCGGGACAGGGATAATCTACGAGCAGTACTTC.

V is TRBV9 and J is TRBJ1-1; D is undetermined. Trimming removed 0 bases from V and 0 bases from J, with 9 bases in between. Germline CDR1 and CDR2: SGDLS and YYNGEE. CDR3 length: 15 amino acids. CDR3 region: CASSVVTRLNTEAFF. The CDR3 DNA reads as TGTGCCAGCAGCGTAGTAACGCGCTTGAACACTGAAGCTTTCTTT.